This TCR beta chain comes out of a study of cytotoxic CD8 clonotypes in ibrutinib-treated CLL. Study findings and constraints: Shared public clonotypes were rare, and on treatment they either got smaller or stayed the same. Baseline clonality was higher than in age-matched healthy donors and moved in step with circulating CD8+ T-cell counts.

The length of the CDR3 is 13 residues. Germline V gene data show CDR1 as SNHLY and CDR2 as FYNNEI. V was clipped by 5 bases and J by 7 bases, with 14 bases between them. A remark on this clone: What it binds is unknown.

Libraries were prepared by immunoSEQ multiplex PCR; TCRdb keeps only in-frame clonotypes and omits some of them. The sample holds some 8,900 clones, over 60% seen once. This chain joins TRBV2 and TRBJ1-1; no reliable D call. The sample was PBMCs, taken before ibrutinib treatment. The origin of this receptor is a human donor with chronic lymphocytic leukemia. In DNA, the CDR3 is TGTGCCAGCAGTCCCTCGGGGAATGATGAAGCTTTCTTT. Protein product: CASSPSGNDEAFF.